The 27 T cell receptor beta chains given below trace back to one sample, sequenced in a study of cytomegalovirus exposure and HLA in healthy donors. PCR was performed using 60 Vbeta and 13 Jbeta primers. Sequencing used immunoSEQ multiplex PCR; TCRdb keeps in-frame clones, though not all of them. The data hold 120,000 to 150,000 clones, with 64% observed a single time. The sequenced material came from PBMCs. The receptors shown here come from a woman under 40 in good health and CMV-seropositive.

The chain couples TRBV19 to TRBJ1-5, with a tentative D call TRBD1 (6 bases). CDR3 length: 14 amino acids. Germline CDR1 LNHDA, CDR2 SQIVND (reference sequence). V gave up 10 bases and J gave up 1 base, with 14 bases separating them. The CDR3 DNA follows: TGTGCCACAGGGGTGGGGGGGAGCAATCAGCCCCAGCATTTT. Translating it yields CATGVGGSNQPQHF.

The J gene is TRBJ2-5, the V gene TRBV6-5; weak D call: TRBD2 (5 bases). Trimming took off 9 bases at V and 4 bases at J, with 18 bases between the two ends. The CDR3 covers 14 residues. The germline V gene has CDR1 MNHEY and CDR2 SVGAGI. CDR3 amino acids: CASSDYVGRETQYF. CDR3 nucleotides: TGTGCCAGTTCCGACTATGTCGGAAGAGAGACCCAGTACTTC.

The chain joins TRBV10-3 to TRBJ1-2; 11 nucleotides match TRBD1. The CDR3 is made up of 14 amino acids. J was trimmed by 2 bases and V by 5 bases; bases with no gene match: 1. CDR1 is ENHRY, CDR2 SYGVKD, per germline. This CDR3 is CAISRDRGNYGYTF. The CDR3 nucleotides read TGTGCCATCAGTAGGGACAGGGGGAACTATGGCTACACCTTC.

This clone has just a few counts. The chain uses TRBV5-6 and TRBJ1-1, with a possible D match to TRBD1 (5 bases). Trimming took 1 base from V and 4 from J, leaving 8 bases between them. The CDR3 loop spans 13 amino acids. Germline V gives CDR1 SGHDT, CDR2 YYEEEE. CDR3 sequence: CASSLPTVTEAFF. The CDR3 DNA is TGTGCCAGCAGCTTGCCGACAGTCACTGAAGCTTTCTTT.

The gene calls are TRBV2 and TRBJ2-3; TRBD1 agrees at 10 bases. This CDR3 contains 15 residues. The ends lost 7 bases at V and 5 bases at J; junction bases unmatched: 9. CDR1 and CDR2 (germline): SNHLY, FYNNEI. CDR3 sequence: CASNWGQGRVDTQYF. Written as DNA, the CDR3 is TGTGCCAGCAATTGGGGACAGGGGAGGGTAGATACGCAGTATTTT.

The rearrangement uses TRBV6-6 and TRBJ2-7; a possible D gene is TRBD2 (6 bases). CDR1 is MNHNY, CDR2 SVGAGI, per germline (reference sequence). Trimming pared 2 bases from V and 2 bases from J, leaving 7 bases between. The CDR3 covers 13 residues. The CDR3 sequence: CASSYSGPYEQYF. Here the CDR3 DNA reads TGTGCCAGCAGTTACAGCGGGCCCTACGAGCAGTACTTC.

V gene TRBV2 combines with J gene TRBJ2-2, with TRBD2 matching over 7 bases. Germline-derived CDR1 and CDR2 are SNHLY and FYNNEI. With 8 bases clipped from V and 0 bases from J, the junction kept 3 bases outside the gene matches. This CDR3 has 14 amino acids. Here the CDR3 DNA reads TGTGCCAGCCGGGGGAGGGCGAACACCGGGGAGCTGTTTTTT. Translating gives CASRGRANTGELFF.

The chain combines TRBV30 with TRBJ1-5; D might be TRBD1 (5 bases). Trimming removed 4 bases from V and 2 bases from J, with 9 bases in between. This CDR3 region has 13 residues. Germline V lookup: CDR1 GTSNPN, CDR2 SVGIG (reference sequence). CDR3 sequence reads: CAWTGAGNQPQHF. The DNA for the CDR3 is TGTGCCTGGACTGGGGCGGGCAATCAGCCCCAGCATTTT.

V is TRBV13 and J is TRBJ1-3; 11 nucleotides line up with TRBD1. Looked up from germline, CDR1 is PRHDT and CDR2 is FYEKMQ (reference sequence). Germline trimming cut 5 bases from V and 1 base from J; bases unmatched to any gene: 4. The CDR3 consists of 16 residues. CDR3 loop: CASSPGQGASGNTIYF. CDR3 nucleotide sequence: TGTGCCAGCAGCCCCGGACAGGGGGCGTCTGGAAACACCATATATTTT.

This chain links TRBV6-1 with TRBJ1-1, with a tentative D call TRBD1 (5 bases). This CDR3 has 13 amino acids. V was trimmed by 6 bases and J by 2 bases, leaving 10 bases between them. The V gene's germline CDR1 is MNHNS and CDR2 SASEGT. The CDR3 here is CASRPTANTEAFF. The CDR3 DNA is TGTGCCAGCAGGCCGACAGCAAACACTGAAGCTTTCTTT.

The V and J genes are TRBV12-5 and TRBJ2-7; D call uncertain. CDR3 length equals 11 residues. Per germline, CDR1 LGHNT and CDR2 FRNRAP. V gave up 6 bases and J gave up 6 bases, with 9 bases separating them. In nucleotides, the CDR3 is TGTGCTAGTGGACCACCAGGCGAGCAGTACTTC. Its translation is CASGPPGEQYF.

The chain joins TRBV7-9 to TRBJ2-7; 10 bases agree with TRBD2. Trimming removed 4 bases from V and 1 base from J; junction bases left unmatched: 7. There are 16 residues in the CDR3. The germline V gene has CDR1 SEHNR and CDR2 FQNEAQ (reference sequence). The CDR3: CASSYTGLAVSYEQYF. Here the CDR3 DNA reads TGTGCCAGCAGCTACACCGGACTAGCGGTATCCTACGAGCAGTACTTC.

This chain uses TRBV5-6 with TRBJ2-5; D is ambiguous. V was trimmed by 1 base and J by 5 bases, leaving 3 bases between them. Germline CDR1 SGHDT, CDR2 YYEEEE. The CDR3 is 11 residues long. This CDR3 reads CASSLRETQYF. The DNA for the CDR3 is TGTGCCAGCAGCTTGCGTGAGACCCAGTACTTC. The variable domain in full, completed from reference TRBV5-6 and TRBJ2-5, reads DAGVTQSPTHLIKTRGQQVTLRCSPKSGHDTVSWYQQALGQGPQFIFQYYEEEERQRGNFPDRFSGHQFPNYSSELNVNALLLGDSALYLCASSLRETQYFGPGTRLLVL.

The V and J genes are TRBV30 and TRBJ1-1, with D possibly matching TRBD1 (6 bases). This CDR3 comprises 15 residues. Trimming shortened V by 5 bases and J by 2 bases, and 18 bases separated the two germline ends. CDR1 and CDR2 from the germline V gene are GTSNPN and SVGIG (reference sequence). Here the CDR3 DNA reads TGTGCCTGGGGTTTCTCCGGGACACAAAACACTGAAGCTTTCTTT. It codes for CAWGFSGTQNTEAFF.

The chain employs TRBV28 and TRBJ1-2; 10 bases line up with TRBD1. The CDR3 extends over 14 amino acids. Unmatched junction bases numbered 8, after V lost 8 bases and J lost 5 bases. The germline V gene has CDR1 MDHEN and CDR2 SYDVKM. In nucleotides, the CDR3 is TGTGCCAGCGGTCGGACAGGGGGTGCTTATGGCTACACCTTC. Residues: CASGRTGGAYGYTF.

This clone turned up a few times. The rearrangement joins TRBV10-3 to TRBJ2-2, with TRBD1 identical over 9 bases. The V and J ends lost 11 bases and 6 bases, in that order; junction bases with no gene match: 10. The CDR3 runs 14 residues. Germline CDR1 and CDR2: ENHRY and SYGVKD. Here the CDR3 reads CAATGQGGSGELFF. The DNA for the CDR3 is TGTGCCGCCACGGGACAGGGAGGCTCCGGGGAGCTGTTTTTT.

This clone was observed a handful of times. This sample includes further DNA sequences coding for the same CDR3. The rearrangement uses TRBV5-6 and TRBJ1-5; tentative D call: TRBD1 (5 bases). The germline CDR1 and CDR2 sequences are SGHDT and YYEEEE. Trimming removed 0 bases at V and 6 bases at J, with 13 bases between. The length of the CDR3 is 15 residues. The CDR3 nucleotides are TGTGCCAGCAGCTTGGCGGGGGGAAAAGGTCAGCCCCAGCATTTT. This encodes CASSLAGGKGQPQHF. The full variable domain, with the rest looked up from reference TRBV5-6 and TRBJ1-5, is DAGVTQSPTHLIKTRGQQVTLRCSPKSGHDTVSWYQQALGQGPQFIFQYYEEEERQRGNFPDRFSGHQFPNYSSELNVNALLLGDSALYLCASSLAGGKGQPQHFGDGTRLSIL.

The V call is TRBV9, the J call TRBJ1-2, with 10 positions matching TRBD1. This CDR3 has 18 amino acids. Germline V lookup: CDR1 SGDLS, CDR2 YYNGEE. The V gene end was trimmed by 4 bases and the J gene end by 8 bases; junction bases not matched to a gene: 20. This CDR3 reads CASSPQYGTGVPPWGYTF. CDR3 in DNA: TGTGCCAGCAGCCCACAATACGGGACAGGGGTCCCCCCTTGGGGCTACACCTTC.

The chain uses TRBV5-5 and TRBJ1-4, with D unresolved. CDR1 is SGHKS, CDR2 YYEKEE, per germline (reference sequence). There are 14 residues in the CDR3. V was cut by 4 bases and J by 5 bases, with 12 bases left in between. CDR3 residues: CASSLPDWNEKLFF. Written as DNA, the CDR3 is TGTGCCAGCAGCCTTCCGGACTGGAATGAAAAACTGTTTTTT.

The V call is TRBV5-4, the J call TRBJ2-3; the D gene is possibly TRBD2 (7 bases). This CDR3 region has 16 residues. Trimming pared 3 bases from V and 4 bases from J, leaving 18 bases between. The V gene's germline CDR1 is SGHNT and CDR2 YYREEE (reference sequence). CDR3 region: CASSYPGGGSPDTQYF. CDR3 bases: TGTGCCAGCAGCTATCCTGGGGGCGGGAGTCCAGATACGCAGTATTTT.

This clone came up a few times. The chain combines TRBV6-4 with TRBJ1-3, with D maybe TRBD1 (5 bases). The CDR3 covers 14 residues. Trimming stripped 6 bases from V and 1 base from J, with 10 bases between. In germline, CDR1 is MRHNA, CDR2 SNTAGT. CDR3 coding DNA: TGTGCCAGCAGGGGACTGAGTTCTGGAAACACCATATATTTT. It encodes CASRGLSSGNTIYF.

This chain links TRBV27 with TRBJ2-5; 12 bases fit TRBD1. V dropped 2 bases and J dropped 5; count of bases not matched to a gene: 9. This CDR3 is 17 amino acids long. Germline lookup yields CDR1 MNHEY and CDR2 SMNVEV (reference sequence). The CDR3, as DNA: TGTGCCAGCAGTTTACGTCCCGGGACAGGGGGCGCTGAGACCCAGTACTTC. It is translated as CASSLRPGTGGAETQYF.

This clone was recorded only once. The chain has TRBV19 and TRBJ1-2; D unresolved. Trimming removed 8 bases at V and 8 bases at J, with 15 bases between. Germline lookup yields CDR1 LNHDA and CDR2 SQIVND (reference sequence). The CDR3 contains 12 residues. This CDR3 is CASSRWSGGYTF. Here the CDR3 DNA reads TGTGCCAGTTCGAGGTGGTCTGGGGGCTACACCTTC. The full variable domain, rest sourced from reference TRBV19 and TRBJ1-2, is DGGITQSPKYLFRKEGQNVTLSCEQNLNHDAMYWYRQDPGQGLRLIYYSQIVNDFQKGDIAEGYSVSREKKESFPLTVTSAQKNPTAFYLCASSRWSGGYTFGSGTRLTVV.

This clone was seen a handful of times. The chain combines TRBV5-6 with TRBJ2-4; tentative D call: TRBD2 (6 bases). This CDR3 has 13 amino acids. Germline lookup yields CDR1 SGHDT and CDR2 YYEEEE. V was pared by 6 bases and J by 7 bases, with 14 bases between. CDR3: CASTIGTVNIQYF. The DNA for the CDR3 is TGTGCCAGCACTATTGGGACTGTTAACATTCAGTACTTC.

The chain is built from TRBV6-5 and TRBJ2-2; 9 nucleotides line up with TRBD1. J gave up 5 bases and V 2 bases, and 3 bases lay outside the gene matches. The CDR3 covers 15 residues. Germline V gives CDR1 MNHEY, CDR2 SVGAGI. This chain's CDR3 is CASSYGQGWTGELFF. The CDR3 DNA reads TGTGCCAGCAGTTACGGACAGGGGTGGACCGGGGAGCTGTTTTTT.

The chain recombines TRBV5-1 with TRBJ1-1; tentatively, D is TRBD1 (6 bases). Trimming removed 0 bases at V and 4 bases at J, with 13 bases between. The CDR3 totals 15 residues. The germline CDR1 and CDR2 sequences are SGHRS and YFSETQ. The CDR3 loop reads CASSLGRGAPTEAFF. The DNA for the CDR3 is TGCGCCAGCAGCTTGGGACGGGGGGCCCCCACTGAAGCTTTCTTT.

Here the CDR3 DNA reads TGTGCCAGCAGCCCGGACTTGTTGAACACTGAAGCTTTCTTT. Translated, it gives CASSPDLLNTEAFF. This chain connects TRBV5-4 to TRBJ1-1; D is unclear. The CDR3 contains 14 residues. CDR1 is SGHNT and CDR2 is YYREEE in the germline V gene (reference sequence). V lost 4 bases and J 0 bases, leaving 10 bases between the germline ends.